The source of this T cell receptor (beta chain) is a study of blood T cell repertoires in COVID-19 (dated by TCRdb to the early 2020s). The study in broad terms: Collaborator samples came from the United States, Italy and Spain and covered acute and convalescent phases of COVID-19. The prospective study material was composed of cDNA or gDNA derived from T cells, B-cell-depleted T cells, or PBMCs. The dataset comprised deeply sampled blood TCRbeta repertoires from subjects exposed to, actively infected with, or recovered from COVID-19. The repertoires were released in a freely available public database intended as a resource for research on the immune response to SARS-CoV-2. Samples were obtained from the ongoing ImmuneRACE study (first 160 participants) and from 1,254 subjects provided by 6 global collaborators. Sample metadata almost always included a de-identified subject ID, COVID-19 status, age in years and sex. Where available, HLA class I and class II types were obtained from metadata supplied by the sample provider rather than from assay-based typing. Overall study results and their limits: The amount of clinical and demographic metadata varied by source and participant and was provided uncurated.

TCRbeta CDR3 regions were amplified from genomic DNA using the immunoSEQ Assay, a bias-controlled multiplex PCR. On the study's bioinformatics: Nucleated cell counts per sample were estimated from amplification of reference gene primers within the assay. To quantify the absolute abundance of each unique TCRbeta CDR3 rearrangement, sequence reads were collapsed and filtered. Productive Simpson clonality was computed per sample as the square root of Simpson's diversity index over productive rearrangements. Imported from immuneACCESS, the table was reduced by TCRdb to in-frame sequences with V and J called. These copies leave out some clones; in studies compared against another copy, an unresolved V gene accounts for under half, and the cause of the remainder is not known. The V and J calls and clone size are taken from that table; D and trimming were inferred from the DNA. For this sample there are approximately 120,000 clones; less than 85% appear just once. Approximately 4.3% of the sample lies in the top ten.

A word on this clone: Its antigen remains unidentified. No qualities accompany the bases; no much larger clone lies one base away.

Collaborating institutions collected whole blood in K2EDTA tubes following their own protocols. For TCRbeta analysis, collaborators shipped samples as frozen whole blood, isolated PBMCs, or DNA extracted from either of those sample types. Trimming removed 3 bases from V and 1 base from J, leaving 12 bases between the germline ends. Spanning cysteine to phenylalanine, the CDR3 consists of 15 amino acids. The CDR3 DNA has 45 bases and is translated from base 1. CDR1 is given as SGHTA and CDR2 as FQGNSA, both from the germline V gene. This receptor was taken from a human donor in a cohort sampled during active or convalescent COVID-19. Recombination linked TRBV7-2 to TRBJ1-1; TRBD1 is possibly the D segment (6 matching bases). The specimen sequenced was peripheral blood. The nucleotides are TGTGCCAGCAGCTTCCAAGGGGGGGGGAACACTGAAGCTTTCTTT. This sequence encodes CASSFQGGGNTEAFF.